This T cell receptor (beta chain) is from a study of cytomegalovirus exposure and HLA in healthy donors. Study results and caveats: For TCR beta chains, V- and J-gene trimming was later linked to a missense DCLRE1C variant.

Germline CDR1 and CDR2: KGHSH and LQKENI. CDR3 length equals 12 residues. Deletions cut 2 bases from V and 6 bases from J, with 7 bases between. Primers: 60 Vbeta forward and 13 Jbeta reverse. The repertoire was sequenced with immunoSEQ multiplex PCR; TCRdb's copy has only in-frame clones and lacks some. The ten most abundant clones cover approximately 6% of a sample with about 100,000 clones. Note on this clone: Its antigen is undetermined. The sample has other DNA sequences that encode this CDR3 too.

The chain is built from TRBV18 and TRBJ1-2; D remains unclear. This receptor was obtained from a girl aged 5-17 years in good health and CMV-seropositive. The sequenced sample consisted of PBMCs. In DNA, the CDR3 is TGTGCCAGCTCACCATCCGGGGATGGCTACACCTTC. Protein sequence: CASSPSGDGYTF.